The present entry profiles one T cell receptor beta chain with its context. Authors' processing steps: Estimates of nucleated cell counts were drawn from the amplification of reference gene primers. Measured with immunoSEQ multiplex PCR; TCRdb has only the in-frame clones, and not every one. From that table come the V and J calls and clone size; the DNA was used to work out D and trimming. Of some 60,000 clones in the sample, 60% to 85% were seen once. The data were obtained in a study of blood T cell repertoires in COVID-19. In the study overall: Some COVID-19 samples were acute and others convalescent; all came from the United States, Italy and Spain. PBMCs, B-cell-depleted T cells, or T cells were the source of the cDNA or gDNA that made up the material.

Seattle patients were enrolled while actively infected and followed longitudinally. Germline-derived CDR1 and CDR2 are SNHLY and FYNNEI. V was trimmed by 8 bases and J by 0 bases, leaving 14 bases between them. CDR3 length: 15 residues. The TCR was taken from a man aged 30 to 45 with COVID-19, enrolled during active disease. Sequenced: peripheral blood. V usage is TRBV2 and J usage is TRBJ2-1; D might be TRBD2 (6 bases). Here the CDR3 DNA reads TGTGCCAGCGTTCCAGCGGGTTCCTCCTACAATGAGCAGTTCTTC. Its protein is CASVPAGSSYNEQFF.